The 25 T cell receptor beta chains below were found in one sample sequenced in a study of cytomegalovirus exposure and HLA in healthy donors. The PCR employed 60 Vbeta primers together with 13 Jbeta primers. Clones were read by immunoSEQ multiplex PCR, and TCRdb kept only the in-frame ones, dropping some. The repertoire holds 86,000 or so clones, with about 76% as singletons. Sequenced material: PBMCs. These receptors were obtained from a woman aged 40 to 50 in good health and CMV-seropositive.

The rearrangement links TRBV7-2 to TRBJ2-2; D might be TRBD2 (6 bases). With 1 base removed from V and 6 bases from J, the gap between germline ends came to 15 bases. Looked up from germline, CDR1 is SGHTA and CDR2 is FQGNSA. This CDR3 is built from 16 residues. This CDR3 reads CASSLGQGGKAGELFF. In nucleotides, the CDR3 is TGTGCCAGCAGCTTAGGGCAAGGAGGGAAGGCCGGGGAGCTGTTTTTT.

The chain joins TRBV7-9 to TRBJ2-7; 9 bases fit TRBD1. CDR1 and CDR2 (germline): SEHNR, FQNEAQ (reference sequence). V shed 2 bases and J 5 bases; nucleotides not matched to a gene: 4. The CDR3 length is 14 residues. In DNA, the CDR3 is TGTGCCAGCAGCTTAAAGGGGACAGGGAACGAGCAGTACTTC. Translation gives CASSLKGTGNEQYF.

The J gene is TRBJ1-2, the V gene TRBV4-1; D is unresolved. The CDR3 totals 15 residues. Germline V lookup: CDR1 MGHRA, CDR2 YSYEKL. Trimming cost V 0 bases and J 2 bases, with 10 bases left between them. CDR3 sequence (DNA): TGCGCCAGCAGCCAAGAAGTCAGGCTAAACTATGGCTACACCTTC. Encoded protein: CASSQEVRLNYGYTF.

This CDR3 reads CAIPVGRVGSYEQYF. CDR3 DNA: TGTGCCATCCCCGTGGGCAGGGTGGGCTCCTACGAGCAGTACTTC. This chain links TRBV2 with TRBJ2-7, with a tentative D call TRBD1 (5 bases). The CDR3 length is 15 residues. CDR1 SNHLY and CDR2 FYNNEI come from the germline V gene. The V and J ends lost 10 bases and 0 bases respectively, with 19 bases between them.

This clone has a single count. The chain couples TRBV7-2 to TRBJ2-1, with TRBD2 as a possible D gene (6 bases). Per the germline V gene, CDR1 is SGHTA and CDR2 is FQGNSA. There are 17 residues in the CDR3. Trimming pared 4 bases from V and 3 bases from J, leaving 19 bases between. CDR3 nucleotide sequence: TGTGCCAGCAGCTCCCGGCGGGAAATATGGGACTACAATGAGCAGTTCTTC. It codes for CASSSRREIWDYNEQFF.

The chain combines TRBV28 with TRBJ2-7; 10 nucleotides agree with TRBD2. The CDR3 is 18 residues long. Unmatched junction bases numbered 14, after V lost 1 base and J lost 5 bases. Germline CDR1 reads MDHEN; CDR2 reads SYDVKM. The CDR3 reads CASSLYKLFLAGVDEQYF. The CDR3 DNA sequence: TGTGCCAGCAGTTTATATAAGCTATTCCTAGCGGGAGTGGACGAGCAGTACTTC. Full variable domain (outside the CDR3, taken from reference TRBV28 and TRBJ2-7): DVKVTQSSRYLVKRTGEKVFLECVQDMDHENMFWYRQDPGLGLRLIYFSYDVKMKEKGDIPEGYSVSREKKERFSLILESASTNQTSMYLCASSLYKLFLAGVDEQYFGPGTRLTVT.

The CDR3 DNA sequence: TGCACCAGCAGCCAAGACGGGGGGGCCAGGAAGAACAATGAGCAGTTCTTC. Translation: CTSSQDGGARKNNEQFF. The V and J genes are TRBV1 and TRBJ2-1; the table assigns TRBD2, which was not confirmed against the DNA. TRBV1 is a pseudogene. The length of the CDR3 is 17 residues.

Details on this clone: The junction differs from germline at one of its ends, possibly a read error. This CDR3 reads CASSPNGVHQEAQYF. In DNA, the CDR3 is TGTGCCAGCTCACCAAACGGAGTACACCAAGAGGCCCAGTACTTC. This sequence joins TRBV18 and TRBJ2-5; D gene ambiguous. Per germline, CDR1 KGHSH and CDR2 LQKENI. This CDR3 is built from 15 residues. The variable domain in full, completed from reference TRBV18 and TRBJ2-5, reads NAGVMQNPRHLVRRRGQEARLRCSPMKGHSHVYWYRQLPEEGLKFMVYLQKENIIDESGMPKERFSAEFPKEGPSILRIQQVVRGDSAAYFCASSPNGVHQEAQYFGPGTRLLVL.

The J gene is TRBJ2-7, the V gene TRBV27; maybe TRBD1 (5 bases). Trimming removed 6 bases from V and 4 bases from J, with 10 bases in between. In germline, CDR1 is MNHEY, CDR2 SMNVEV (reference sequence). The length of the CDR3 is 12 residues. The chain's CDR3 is CASSPSGYEQYF. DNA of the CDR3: TGTGCCAGCAGCCCCTCAGGGTACGAGCAGTACTTC.

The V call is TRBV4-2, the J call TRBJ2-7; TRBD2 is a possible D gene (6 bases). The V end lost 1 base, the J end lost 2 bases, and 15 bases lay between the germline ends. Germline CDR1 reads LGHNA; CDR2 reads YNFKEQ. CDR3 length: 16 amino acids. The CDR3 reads CASSQGSRDSAYEQYF. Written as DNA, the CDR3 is TGTGCCAGCAGCCAAGGGAGCCGGGACTCGGCCTACGAGCAGTACTTC.

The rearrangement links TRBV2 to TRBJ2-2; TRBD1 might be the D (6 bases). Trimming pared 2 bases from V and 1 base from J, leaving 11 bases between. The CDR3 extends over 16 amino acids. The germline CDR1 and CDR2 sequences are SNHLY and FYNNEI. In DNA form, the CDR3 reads TGTGCCAGCAGTGAAACAGGGATGGAGAACACCGGGGAGCTGTTTTTT. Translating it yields CASSETGMENTGELFF.

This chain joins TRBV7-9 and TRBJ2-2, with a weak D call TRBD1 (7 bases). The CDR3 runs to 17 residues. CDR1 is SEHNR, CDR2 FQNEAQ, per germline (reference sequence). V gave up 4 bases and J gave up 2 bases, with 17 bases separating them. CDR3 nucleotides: TGTGCCAGCAGCTCCCCGGGGGACAGACTAAACACCGGGGAGCTGTTTTTT. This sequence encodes CASSSPGDRLNTGELFF.

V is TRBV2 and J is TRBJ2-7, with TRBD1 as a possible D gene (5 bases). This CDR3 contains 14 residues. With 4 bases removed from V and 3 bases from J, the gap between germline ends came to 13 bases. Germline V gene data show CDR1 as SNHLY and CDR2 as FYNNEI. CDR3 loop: CASSGPGKDYEQYF. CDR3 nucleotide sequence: TGTGCCAGCAGTGGCCCAGGGAAGGACTACGAGCAGTACTTC.

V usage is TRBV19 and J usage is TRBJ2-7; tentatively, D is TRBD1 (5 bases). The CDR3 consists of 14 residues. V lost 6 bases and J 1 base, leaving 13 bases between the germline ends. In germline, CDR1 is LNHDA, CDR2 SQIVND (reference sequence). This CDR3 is CASRPNQGSYEQYF. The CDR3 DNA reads TGTGCCAGTAGGCCTAACCAGGGATCCTACGAGCAGTACTTC.

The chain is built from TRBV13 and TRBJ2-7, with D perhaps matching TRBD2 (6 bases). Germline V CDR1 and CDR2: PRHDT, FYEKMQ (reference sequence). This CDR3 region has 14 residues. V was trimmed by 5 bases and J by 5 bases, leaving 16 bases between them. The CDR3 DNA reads TGTGCCAGCAGCCCGAGGACTATTCGGGACGAGCAGTACTTC. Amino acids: CASSPRTIRDEQYF. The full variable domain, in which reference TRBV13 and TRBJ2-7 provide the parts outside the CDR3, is AAGVIQSPRHLIKEKRETATLKCYPIPRHDTVYWYQQGPGQDPQFLISFYEKMQSDKGSIPDRFSAQQFSDYHSELNMSSLELGDSALYFCASSPRTIRDEQYFGPGTRLTVT.

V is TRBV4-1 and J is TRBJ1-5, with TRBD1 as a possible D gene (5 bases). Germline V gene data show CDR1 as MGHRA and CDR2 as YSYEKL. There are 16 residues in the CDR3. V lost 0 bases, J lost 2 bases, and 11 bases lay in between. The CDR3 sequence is CASSQDRRGGNQPQHF. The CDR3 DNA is TGCGCCAGCAGCCAAGATCGACGGGGGGGCAATCAGCCCCAGCATTTT.

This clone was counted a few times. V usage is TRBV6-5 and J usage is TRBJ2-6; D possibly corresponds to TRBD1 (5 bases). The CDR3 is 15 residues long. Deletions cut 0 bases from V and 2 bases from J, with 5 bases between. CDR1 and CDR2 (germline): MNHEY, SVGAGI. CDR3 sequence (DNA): TGTGCCAGCAGTTACTCCAGGGCTGGGGCCAACGTCCTGACTTTC. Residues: CASSYSRAGANVLTF.

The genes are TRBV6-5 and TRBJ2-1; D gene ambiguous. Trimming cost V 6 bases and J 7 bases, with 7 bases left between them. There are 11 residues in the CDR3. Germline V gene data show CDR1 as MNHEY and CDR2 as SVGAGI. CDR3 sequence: CASSLLNEQFF. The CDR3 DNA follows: TGTGCCAGCAGCCTTTTAAATGAGCAGTTCTTC.

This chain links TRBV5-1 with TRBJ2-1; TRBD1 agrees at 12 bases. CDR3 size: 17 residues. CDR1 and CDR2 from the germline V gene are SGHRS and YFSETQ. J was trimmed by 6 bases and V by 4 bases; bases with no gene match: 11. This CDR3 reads CASSTGQGADVVNEQFF. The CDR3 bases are TGCGCCAGCAGCACGGGACAGGGGGCAGACGTTGTCAATGAGCAGTTCTTC.

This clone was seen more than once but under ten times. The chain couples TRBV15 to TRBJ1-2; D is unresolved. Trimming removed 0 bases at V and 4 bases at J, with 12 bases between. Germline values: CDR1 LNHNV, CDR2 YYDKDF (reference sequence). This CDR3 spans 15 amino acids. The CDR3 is CATSRDSARSYGYTF. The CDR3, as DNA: TGTGCCACCAGCAGAGATAGTGCCAGGTCCTATGGCTACACCTTC.

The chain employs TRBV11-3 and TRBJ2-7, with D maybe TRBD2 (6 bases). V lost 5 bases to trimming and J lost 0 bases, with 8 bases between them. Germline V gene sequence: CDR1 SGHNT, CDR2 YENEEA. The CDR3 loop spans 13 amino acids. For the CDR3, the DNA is TGTGCCAGCAGCCCTAGCGACTCCTACGAGCAGTACTTC. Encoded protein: CASSPSDSYEQYF.

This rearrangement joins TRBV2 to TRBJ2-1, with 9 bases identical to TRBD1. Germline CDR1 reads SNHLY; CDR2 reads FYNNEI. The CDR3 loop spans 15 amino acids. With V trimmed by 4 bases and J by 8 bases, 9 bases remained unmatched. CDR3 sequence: CASSVRDRAWDEQFF. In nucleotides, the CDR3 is TGTGCCAGCAGTGTCCGGGACAGGGCATGGGATGAGCAGTTCTTC.

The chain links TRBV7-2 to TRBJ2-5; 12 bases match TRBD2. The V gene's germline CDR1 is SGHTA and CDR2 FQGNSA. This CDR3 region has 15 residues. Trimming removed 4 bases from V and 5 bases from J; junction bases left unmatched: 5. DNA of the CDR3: TGTGCCAGCAGCTCTAGCGGGAGGGCCCTCGAGACCCAGTACTTC. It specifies CASSSSGRALETQYF.

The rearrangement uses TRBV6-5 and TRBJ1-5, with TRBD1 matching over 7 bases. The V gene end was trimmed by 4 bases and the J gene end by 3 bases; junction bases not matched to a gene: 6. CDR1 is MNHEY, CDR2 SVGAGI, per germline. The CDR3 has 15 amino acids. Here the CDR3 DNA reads TGTGCCAGCAGTTCCCAACAGGGGTCCAATCAGCCCCAGCATTTT. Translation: CASSSQQGSNQPQHF.

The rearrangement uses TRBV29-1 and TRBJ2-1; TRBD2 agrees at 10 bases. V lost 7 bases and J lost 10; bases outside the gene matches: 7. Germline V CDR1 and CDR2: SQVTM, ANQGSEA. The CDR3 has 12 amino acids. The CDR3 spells CSGTSGPGEQFF. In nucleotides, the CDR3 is TGCAGCGGGACTAGCGGTCCCGGGGAGCAGTTCTTC.